The present TCR beta chain was sequenced within a study of blood T cell repertoires in COVID-19. Study-level information: Spain, Italy and the United States supplied samples that represented acute and convalescent COVID-19. T cells, B-cell-depleted T cells, or PBMCs provided the cDNA or gDNA that served as material.

Original processing notes: Quantification of nucleated cells was approximated via reference gene primer amplification. The method was immunoSEQ multiplex PCR; TCRdb's version includes in-frame clones alone and lacks a portion of them. The D gene and trimming were derived from the DNA, and the V and J assignments and clone size from that table. Among roughly 150,000 clones, approximately 86% were seen once, and the ten largest hold about 8.8%. J gave up 6 bases and V 5 bases, and 6 bases lay outside the gene matches. The CDR3 totals 13 residues. CDR1 and CDR2 (germline): SGHTA, FQGNSA. Patients of the Seattle cohort, enrolled during active infection, were followed longitudinally.

The source of this sequence is a woman aged 80 or over with COVID-19, enrolled during active disease. The sample comprised peripheral blood. This chain uses TRBV7-2 with TRBJ2-7; 8 nucleotides match TRBD1. CDR3 protein: CASSADRVGEQYF. CDR3 coding DNA: TGTGCCAGCAGCGCGGACAGGGTGGGCGAGCAGTACTTC. The full variable domain, with the rest looked up from reference TRBV7-2 and TRBJ2-7, is GAGVSQSPSNKVTEKGKDVELRCDPISGHTALYWYRQSLGQGLEFLIYFQGNSAPDKSGLPSDRFSAERTGGSVSTLTIQRTQQEDSAVYLCASSADRVGEQYFGPGTRLTVT.